This TCR beta chain is drawn from a study of T cell responses to AZD1222 COVID-19 vaccine. Findings and caveats of the study: Spike as a whole was targeted by vaccine-associated CD4 TCRs, dominant at 160-218 and 743-854. Among the donors, most were white British and more were female, and clonal diversity was possibly underestimated. Rises in breadth and depth of Spike-specific TCRs came after two AZD1222 doses. The study identified only six AZD1222 recipients as seropositive at baseline.

The table came from immunoSEQ multiplex PCR; TCRdb's copy has only in-frame clones and leaves some out. The data hold some 160,000 clones, with roughly 90% observed a single time. The CDR3 contains 13 residues. In germline, CDR1 is GTSNPN, CDR2 SVGIG (reference sequence). The germline V and J ends were trimmed by 0 bases and 7 bases, with 10 bases remaining between them. A remark on this clone: The antigen remains unidentified.

The input for sequencing was peripheral blood, taken on day 0 of AZD1222 vaccination. The V gene is TRBV30, the J gene TRBJ1-5, with unresolved D. The sequence came from an adult in good health. The CDR3 DNA is TGTGCCTGGAGTGTTTCTGTGGAACAGCCCCAGCATTTT. This sequence encodes CAWSVSVEQPQHF.